The rows below give T cell receptor beta chains drawn from one sample of a study of T cells in Graves' hyperthyroidism and ophthalmopathy. Each CDR3 protein gets one entry after TCRdb re-called the multiplex PCR reads with MiXCR. The table lists more than 550,000 distinct CDR3 sequences, roughly 17% of them singletons. The sequenced sample was blood. Receptors were obtained from a man aged 45-60 years with Graves' hyperthyroidism. CDR3s include the opening cysteine and the closing phenylalanine or tryptophan.

TRBJ2-2,TRBV5-1,CASGTSGNGGELFF
TRBJ2-1,TRBV7-2,CASSLAANEQFF
TRBJ2-3,TRBV7-2,CASSLGQGVDTQYF
TRBJ2-5,TRBV5-1,CASSRQSQETQYF
TRBJ2-1,TRBV11-2,CASSLAGGSGSHNEQFF
TRBJ1-1,TRBV5-1,CASSLSQVNTEAFF
TRBJ1-5,TRBV28,CATGAYSNQLQHF
TRBJ1-5,TRBV2,CASSGEGGQPQHF
TRBJ2-7,TRBV7-9,CASSGSGTGTYEQYF
TRBJ1-5,TRBV5-1,CASSIRTGIDQPQHF
TRBJ2-7,TRBV29-1,CSTRTGGHEQYF
TRBJ2-7,TRBV28,CASSFIRNEQYF
TRBJ1-6,TRBV28,CASSVLDSSPLHF
TRBJ1-1,TRBV19,CASRRQGGAEAFF
TRBJ2-5,TRBV25-1,CASSEWDRGPETQYF
TRBJ2-2,TRBV19,CASSKAFQGARTGELFF
TRBJ1-2,TRBV29-1,CSVDQGAFNYGYTF
TRBJ2-7,TRBV6-5,CASSYSKLAAHEQYF
TRBJ2-7,TRBV2,CASWQASAYEQYF
TRBJ1-4,TRBV6-1,CASKGGPATNEKLFF
TRBJ2-5,TRBV10-3,CAISEKTSGGQETQYF
TRBJ1-4,TRBV30,CAWKEFNEKLFF
TRBJ2-7,TRBV5-1,CASSLRRPTRYEQYF
TRBJ2-1,TRBV28,CASSFAGSVGNEQFF
TRBJ2-4,TRBV28,CASSLAQVAKNIQYF
TRBJ2-7,TRBV6-6,CASSYSTSTYEQYF
TRBJ2-7,TRBV11-1,CASSLFYGGLADVPFYEQYF
TRBJ2-1,TRBV11-3,CASSFMGSGSYNEQFF
TRBJ1-2,TRBV7-2,CASSLPVAFLYGYIF
TRBJ1-1,TRBV12-3/TRBV12-4,CASSSSSRGTEAFF
TRBJ1-6,TRBV4-3,CASSLGDRPFSPLHF
TRBJ1-4,TRBV6-1,CASSEGFNEKLFF
TRBJ2-1,TRBV25-1,CASSDGAVAAYNEQFF
TRBJ2-3,TRBV9,CASSVAPLAGTADTRYF
TRBJ1-1,TRBV28,CASGVLMGTEASF
TRBJ1-1,TRBV6-5,CASSSFGQGGTEAFF
TRBJ2-5,TRBV5-1,CASSLVRDRAETQYF
TRBJ2-7,TRBV7-3,CASSSGATYEQYF
TRBJ2-3,TRBV5-5,CASSSGQGVNVDTQYF
TRBJ2-7,TRBV7-9,CASSPETSGGPYEQYF
TRBJ2-3,TRBV6-5,CASSYLPGFGTDTQYF
TRBJ1-3,TRBV28,CASTRPSSSGNTIYF
TRBJ1-4,TRBV18,CASSPLGQGEKLANEKLFF
TRBJ1-1,TRBV11-3,CASSLGGAASNTEAFF
TRBJ2-5,TRBV5-6,CASRLGGRGETQYF
TRBJ2-5,TRBV4-1,CASSQEGPGTSEKETQYF
TRBJ2-5,TRBV24-1,CATSDGTGGRETQYF
TRBJ2-3,TRBV11-2,CASSPLGESSDTQYF
TRBJ2-7,TRBV11-2,CASSYTSGSYEQYF
TRBJ1-6,TRBV10-3,CAISESTGNNSPLHF